A selection of T cell receptor beta chains follows, all from one sample in a study of blood T cell repertoires in COVID-19. Profiled with immunoSEQ multiplex PCR; TCRdb holds only in-frame clones, not every one. The sample carries 200,000 or so clones, 88% recorded once. Sequenced material: PBMCs or T cells enriched from blood (not recorded which). All receptors come from a woman aged 25 to 39 who had been exposed to COVID-19. Each CDR3 is given with its conserved first and last residue. The order of the fields is CDR3 protein, CDR3 DNA, J gene, D gene, clone size, V gene. The D gene is left open where the match is weak. Size tells how often a clone was seen (once, few, many) or the class of an expanded clone, and some rows leave it out.

CASSEWSGDIHEQFF	TGTGCCAGCAGTGAATGGTCAGGGGATATCCATGAGCAGTTCTTC	TRBJ2-1	.	once	TRBV25-1
CASSELSGSGWEQFF	TGTGCCAGCAGTGAACTTAGCGGGAGCGGATGGGAGCAGTTCTTC	TRBJ2-1	TRBD2	.	TRBV2
CASSPGISYNEQFF	TGTGCCAGTAGTCCAGGGATCTCCTACAATGAGCAGTTCTTC	TRBJ2-1	.	.	TRBV19
CASRTSGRTTNTGELFF	TGTGCCAGCAGGACTAGCGGGAGAACCACGAACACCGGGGAGCTGTTTTTT	TRBJ2-2	TRBD2	.	TRBV27
CSVRELGYNEQFF	TGCAGCGTCCGAGAACTAGGCTACAATGAGCAGTTCTTC	TRBJ2-1	.	.	TRBV29-1
CASSDRQGGAYGYTF	TGTGCCAGCAGTGACCGACAGGGGGGGGCCTATGGCTACACCTTC	TRBJ1-2	TRBD1	.	TRBV2
CASSSPFQAEGNQPQHF	TGTGCCAGTAGTAGTCCGTTCCAGGCGGAGGGCAATCAGCCCCAGCATTTT	TRBJ1-5	.	.	TRBV19
CASSQDGRQGAITGELFF	TGTGCCAGCAGCCAAGACGGGCGACAGGGGGCGATCACCGGGGAGCTGTTTTTT	TRBJ2-2	TRBD1	.	TRBV4-2
CASTLGQGDGYTF	TGTGCCAGCACTTTAGGACAGGGAGATGGCTACACCTTC	TRBJ1-2	TRBD1	.	TRBV6-5
CASSLLSSGIRNEQFF	TGTGCCAGCAGCTTATTATCCAGCGGGATACGCAATGAGCAGTTCTTC	TRBJ2-1	TRBD2	once	TRBV7-9
CAWSIWGDNYGYTF	TGTGCCTGGAGTATATGGGGGGACAACTATGGCTACACCTTC	TRBJ1-2	.	.	TRBV30
CASSQKETSGIYEQYF	TGTGCCAGCAGCCAAAAGGAGACTAGCGGGATCTACGAGCAGTACTTC	TRBJ2-7	TRBD2	.	TRBV3-1/TRBV3-2
CASLQAGAGEQYF	TGTGCCAGCCTCCAAGCGGGAGCGGGCGAGCAGTACTTC	TRBJ2-7	TRBD2	once	TRBV28
CASSLIKGRGYTGELFF	TGTGCCAGCAGCTTAATTAAAGGGAGGGGGTACACCGGGGAGCTGTTTTTT	TRBJ2-2	.	.	TRBV7-6
CSASRIGSRLTDTQYF	TGCAGTGCTAGTAGGATTGGTAGCCGATTAACGGATACGCAGTATTTT	TRBJ2-3	.	.	TRBV20-1
CATSSGPIYNEQFF	TGTGCCACCAGTAGCGGACCCATATACAATGAGCAGTTCTTC	TRBJ2-1	.	.	TRBV24-1
CASSRGTLETQYF	TGTGCCAGCAGCCGCGGGACTCTCGAGACCCAGTACTTC	TRBJ2-5	.	few	TRBV3-1/TRBV3-2
CASSPRGMGSYNEQFF	TGCGCCAGCAGCCCACGGGGAATGGGGTCCTACAATGAGCAGTTCTTC	TRBJ2-1	.	.	TRBV5-1
CASSFITSRYSNQPQHF	TGTGCCAGCAGTTTTATAACATCCCGATATAGCAATCAGCCCCAGCATTTT	TRBJ1-5	.	.	TRBV28
CASTPPGGLAGELFF	TGTGCCAGCACCCCGCCCGGAGGACTTGCCGGGGAGCTGTTTTTT	TRBJ2-2	.	.	TRBV28
CASSPPGQGPDTQYF	TGTGCCAGCAGCCCCCCGGGACAGGGTCCAGATACGCAGTATTTT	TRBJ2-3	TRBD1	.	TRBV7-9
CASSVVLAGGPGELFF	TGTGCCAGCAGCGTCGTACTAGCGGGAGGGCCCGGGGAGCTGTTTTTT	TRBJ2-2	TRBD2	.	TRBV9
CASSLSLPGQGNYGYTF	TGTGCCAGCAGCCTGTCCCTTCCGGGACAGGGGAACTATGGCTACACCTTC	TRBJ1-2	TRBD1	.	TRBV3-1/TRBV3-2
CASSSGGNGLRWNEKLFF	TGTGCCAGCAGCTCTGGCGGGAACGGCCTTCGTTGGAATGAAAAACTGTTTTTT	TRBJ1-4	.	.	TRBV5-6
CASSYGTSGSSEQFF	TGTGCCAGCAGTTACGGGACTAGCGGGAGCTCTGAGCAGTTCTTC	TRBJ2-1	TRBD2	.	TRBV6-5
CASSLQGAVPNTEAFF	TGTGCCAGCAGCTTACAGGGGGCAGTTCCCAACACTGAAGCTTTCTTT	TRBJ1-1	TRBD1	.	TRBV5-4
CAWSLESNTGELFF	TGTGCCTGGAGTTTAGAGTCGAACACCGGGGAGCTGTTTTTT	TRBJ2-2	.	.	TRBV30
CASSYRGLAPNSYEQYF	TGTGCCAGCAGTTACCGGGGACTAGCGCCAAACTCCTACGAGCAGTACTTC	TRBJ2-7	TRBD2	.	TRBV6-2/TRBV6-3
CASMGPALYGYTF	TGTGCCAGCATGGGCCCAGCTCTCTATGGCTACACCTTC	TRBJ1-2	.	.	TRBV2
CASSLGGGTQETQYF	TGTGCCAGCAGCTTAGGAGGAGGGACTCAGGAGACCCAGTACTTC	TRBJ2-5	.	once	TRBV11-3
CASSWGQANTGELFF	TGTGCCAGCTCGTGGGGGCAGGCGAACACCGGGGAGCTGTTTTTT	TRBJ2-2	.	.	TRBV3-1/TRBV3-2
CASSNTGAEQYF	TGTGCCAGCAGCAATACAGGGGCCGAGCAGTACTTC	TRBJ2-7	TRBD1	once	TRBV6-5
CASSFGGSPYEQYF	TGCGCCAGCAGCTTCGGCGGGAGCCCCTACGAGCAGTACTTC	TRBJ2-7	TRBD2	.	TRBV5-1
CASSQSITYTREADTQYF	TGCGCCAGCAGTCAATCGATTACCTATACCCGAGAGGCAGATACGCAGTATTTT	TRBJ2-3	.	.	TRBV23-1
CASSTTTGGNTEAFF	TGTGCCAGCAGCACCACGACAGGGGGGAACACTGAAGCTTTCTTT	TRBJ1-1	TRBD1	.	TRBV9
CSVEDRPNSPLHF	TGCAGCGTTGAGGACAGGCCTAATTCACCCCTCCACTTT	TRBJ1-6	TRBD1	once	TRBV29-1
CASSAHRGRNTGELFF	TGTGCCAGCAGTGCCCACAGGGGCCGGAACACCGGGGAGCTGTTTTTT	TRBJ2-2	TRBD1	.	TRBV28
CASSEFGRGQNEQYF	TGTGCCAGCAGTGAATTTGGCAGGGGGCAAAACGAGCAGTACTTC	TRBJ2-7	TRBD1	.	TRBV2
CASSSHRGREKLFF	TGTGCCAGTAGTTCCCACAGGGGGCGTGAAAAACTGTTTTTT	TRBJ1-4	TRBD1	.	TRBV19
CASSPRTVNTEAFF	TGCGCCAGCAGCCCCCGGACAGTGAACACTGAAGCTTTCTTT	TRBJ1-1	.	.	TRBV5-1
CASSIYRGRALNTEAFF	TGTGCCAGTAGTATATACAGGGGAAGGGCATTAAACACTGAAGCTTTCTTT	TRBJ1-1	TRBD1	.	TRBV19
CASSSSGRGPYEQYF	TGTGCCAGCAGCTCGTCCGGTAGGGGCCCCTACGAGCAGTACTTC	TRBJ2-7	.	once	TRBV9
CASSLGQAVWDTQYF	TGTGCCAGCAGCTTGGGACAGGCCGTTTGGGATACGCAGTATTTT	TRBJ2-3	.	.	TRBV5-6
CASSHWNTEAFF	TGTGCCAGTAGCCATTGGAACACTGAAGCTTTCTTT	TRBJ1-1	.	.	TRBV19
CASSHPRTGKNTGELFF	TGCGCCAGCAGCCATCCCAGGACAGGGAAGAACACCGGGGAGCTGTTTTTT	TRBJ2-2	TRBD1	.	TRBV5-1
CASSPTSGRRTGELFF	TGTGCCAGCAGCCCGACTAGCGGGAGGAGAACCGGGGAGCTGTTTTTT	TRBJ2-2	TRBD2	.	TRBV5-5
CASSLDPGLVGSYEQYF	TGTGCCAGCAGCTTAGATCCGGGACTAGTAGGTTCCTACGAGCAGTACTTC	TRBJ2-7	TRBD2	.	TRBV7-9
CASSLLSGSNEQFF	TGTGCCAGCAGCCTTTTGAGCGGGAGCAATGAGCAGTTCTTC	TRBJ2-1	TRBD2	.	TRBV3-1/TRBV3-2
CASSVTWGAEYNEQFF	TGTGCCAGCAGCGTTACATGGGGAGCGGAGTACAATGAGCAGTTCTTC	TRBJ2-1	.	once	TRBV9
CASSLIWDRGFRSLNEQFF	TGTGCCAGCAGCTTGATATGGGACAGGGGGTTTCGGTCTTTGAATGAGCAGTTCTTC	TRBJ2-1	TRBD1	.	TRBV5-6
CASSASLYEQYF	TGTGCCAGCAGTGCGAGCCTTTACGAGCAGTACTTC	TRBJ2-7	.	.	TRBV12-3/TRBV12-4
CASSQHRAGGSYNEQFF	TGTGCCAGCAGTCAACACCGCGCGGGAGGTTCCTACAATGAGCAGTTCTTC	TRBJ2-1	TRBD2	.	TRBV11-2
CASSLTGTVGGYTF	TGCGCCAGCAGCTTAACCGGGACAGTAGGCGGCTACACCTTC	TRBJ1-2	TRBD1	once	TRBV5-1
CASSKEPQQGTDTQYF	TGTGCCAGCAGCAAAGAGCCTCAGCAGGGCACAGATACGCAGTATTTT	TRBJ2-3	.	.	TRBV21-1
CASSMAGRGETQYF	TGTGCCAGTAGTATGGCAGGGCGGGGAGAGACCCAGTACTTC	TRBJ2-5	.	.	TRBV19
CASSLGSGSYEQYF	TGTGCCAGCAGCCTGGGCTCTGGGTCCTACGAGCAGTACTTC	TRBJ2-7	.	.	TRBV4-2